The entry below describes one T cell receptor (beta chain). The antigen is unknown. The V and J ends lost 8 bases and 2 bases respectively, with 16 bases between them. Germline CDR1 SQVTM, CDR2 ANQGSEA. The CDR3 is 14 amino acids. Semi-nested PCR with Nested Universal Primer A followed constant-region reverse priming of full-length variable regions. In TCRdb, the 5' RACE reads were re-called with MiXCR into one record per CDR3 protein. The sample holds fewer than 50,000 distinct CDR3 sequences, approximately 23% seen once. Findings of the study overall: Tumor memory CD4+ T cell TCR gene usage was found to cluster with blood and lymph node memory CD4+ cells and with lymph node naive CD4+ cells. Greatest tumor Treg TCR overlap was with tumor naive CD4+ cells.

Cells sorted as Tregs were CD4+, CD25+ and CD127-/low. This TCR derives from a female donor with breast cancer. The specimen sequenced was Tregs sorted from a lymph node. V usage is TRBV29-1 and J usage is TRBJ2-1; D call uncertain. Here the CDR3 DNA reads TGCAGCATCGAATTGGGCCAGCCCTACAATGAGCAGTTCTTC. Its translation: CSIELGQPYNEQFF.